One and the same sample provided the 9 T cell receptor beta chains below, sequenced in a study of cytomegalovirus exposure and HLA in healthy donors. The PCR used 60 Vbeta and 13 Jbeta primers. The repertoire was sequenced with immunoSEQ multiplex PCR; TCRdb's copy has only in-frame clones and lacks some. The sample yields 35,000 to 50,000 clones, around 50% seen once. The sequenced sample was PBMCs. Every receptor here comes from a human donor in good health.

This clone has only one observation. The rearrangement uses TRBV6-6 and TRBJ2-2; TRBD2 agrees at 11 bases. The CDR3 runs 16 residues. The germline V gene encodes CDR1 MNHNY and CDR2 SVGAGI (reference sequence). V was clipped by 2 bases and J by 8 bases; unmatched bases: 7. The CDR3 here is CASSYPASGRSGELFF. CDR3 bases: TGTGCCAGCAGTTACCCCGCTAGCGGGAGGTCGGGGGAGCTGTTTTTT.

The chain combines TRBV4-3 with TRBJ2-3; no firm D call. V lost 4 bases to trimming and J lost 0 bases, with 11 bases between them. The germline CDR1 and CDR2 sequences are LGHNA and YSLEER. The CDR3 runs 15 residues. CDR3 bases: TGCGCCAGCAGCCGCGGCTCCTCTAGCACAGATACGCAGTATTTT. Protein product: CASSRGSSSTDTQYF.

The rearrangement links TRBV2 to TRBJ2-2, with 7 bases matching TRBD1. This CDR3 is built from 15 residues. V lost 6 bases, J lost 0 bases, and 4 bases stayed unmatched. CDR1 is SNHLY, CDR2 FYNNEI, per germline. DNA for the CDR3: TGTGCCAGCAGGAGGGACAGCGCGAACACCGGGGAGCTGTTTTTT. It is translated as CASRRDSANTGELFF.

V usage is TRBV4-1 and J usage is TRBJ2-2, with 8 positions matching TRBD1. The CDR3 spans 15 residues. J was trimmed by 6 bases and V by 4 bases; bases with no gene match: 7. Germline V gives CDR1 MGHRA, CDR2 YSYEKL. The DNA for the CDR3 is TGCGCCAGCAGCCCCCGGGTGACAGGGGCCGGGGAGCTGTTTTTT. Encoded protein: CASSPRVTGAGELFF.

CDR3 loop: CASSVYQTAQATGYTF. CDR3 nucleotides: TGTGCCAGCAGCGTTTACCAGACAGCCCAGGCTACTGGCTACACCTTC. The rearrangement uses TRBV9 and TRBJ1-2; a possible D gene is TRBD1 (5 bases). The CDR3 loop spans 16 amino acids. Germline CDR1 is SGDLS and CDR2 is YYNGEE. The V end lost 2 bases, the J end lost 7 bases, and 21 bases lay between the germline ends.

In nucleotides, the CDR3 is TGTGCCAGCAGCTCATCCCCCCAGGCGTCCTACGAGCAGTACTTC. Translation gives CASSSSPQASYEQYF. The chain is built from TRBV6-5 and TRBJ2-7; D remains ambiguous. V was cut by 6 bases and J by 1 base, with 16 bases left in between. This CDR3 has 15 residues. Per the germline V gene, CDR1 is MNHEY and CDR2 is SVGAGI.

V usage is TRBV6-6 and J usage is TRBJ2-1; 7 bases line up with TRBD1. J lost 6 bases, V lost 0 bases, and 5 bases had no gene match. CDR1 is MNHNY and CDR2 is SVGAGI in the germline V gene (reference sequence). The CDR3 length is 15 residues. The DNA for the CDR3 is TGTGCCAGCAGTTACTCGAGTTCAGGGGGCAATGAGCAGTTCTTC. Residues: CASSYSSSGGNEQFF.

This clone appeared a few times. The V and J genes are TRBV19 and TRBJ2-7; 13 nucleotides line up with TRBD2. J gave up 2 bases and V 9 bases, and 7 bases lay outside the gene matches. The CDR3 is 15 amino acids. CDR1 LNHDA and CDR2 SQIVND come from the germline V gene (reference sequence). CDR3 DNA sequence: TGTGCCAGCAAGTCAGGACTAGCGGGAGCCTACGAGCAGTACTTC. Its protein product is CASKSGLAGAYEQYF.

CDR3 region: CASSPTGMNTEAFF. CDR3 DNA: TGTGCCAGCAGCCCGACGGGTATGAACACTGAAGCTTTCTTT. J is TRBJ1-1 and V is TRBV7-9; D unresolved. Germline CDR1 is SEHNR and CDR2 is FQNEAQ (reference sequence). The CDR3 has 14 amino acids. The V and J ends lost 5 bases and 0 bases respectively, with 10 bases between them.